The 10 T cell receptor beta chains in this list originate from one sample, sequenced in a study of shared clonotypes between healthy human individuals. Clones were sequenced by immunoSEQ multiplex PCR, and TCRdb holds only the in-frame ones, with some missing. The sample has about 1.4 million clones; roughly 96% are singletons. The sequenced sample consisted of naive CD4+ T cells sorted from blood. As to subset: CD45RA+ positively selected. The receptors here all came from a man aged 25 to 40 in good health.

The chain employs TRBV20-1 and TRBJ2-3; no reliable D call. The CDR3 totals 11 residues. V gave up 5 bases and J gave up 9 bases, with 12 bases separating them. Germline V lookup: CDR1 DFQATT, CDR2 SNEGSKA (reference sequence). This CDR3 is CSASRTTTQYF. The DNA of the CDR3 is TGCAGTGCTTCGAGAACCACGACGCAGTATTTT.

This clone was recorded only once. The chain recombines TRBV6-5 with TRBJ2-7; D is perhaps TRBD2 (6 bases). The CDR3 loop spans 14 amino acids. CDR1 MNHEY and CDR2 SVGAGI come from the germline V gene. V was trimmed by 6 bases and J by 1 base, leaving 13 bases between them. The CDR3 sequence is CASREGTASYEQYF. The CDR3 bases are TGTGCCAGCAGGGAGGGGACGGCGTCCTACGAGCAGTACTTC.

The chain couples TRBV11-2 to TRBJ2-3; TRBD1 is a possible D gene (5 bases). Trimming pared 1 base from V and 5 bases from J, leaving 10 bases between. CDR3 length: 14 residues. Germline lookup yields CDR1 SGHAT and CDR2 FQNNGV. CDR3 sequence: CASSLVPREDTQYF. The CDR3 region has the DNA TGTGCCAGCAGCTTAGTACCCAGGGAAGATACGCAGTATTTT.

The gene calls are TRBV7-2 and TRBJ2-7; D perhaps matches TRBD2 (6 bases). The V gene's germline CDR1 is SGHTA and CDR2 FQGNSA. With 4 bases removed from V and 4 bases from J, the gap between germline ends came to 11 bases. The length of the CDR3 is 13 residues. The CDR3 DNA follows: TGTGCCAGCAGCTACGGGGGTTTGTACGAGCAGTACTTC. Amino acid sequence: CASSYGGLYEQYF.

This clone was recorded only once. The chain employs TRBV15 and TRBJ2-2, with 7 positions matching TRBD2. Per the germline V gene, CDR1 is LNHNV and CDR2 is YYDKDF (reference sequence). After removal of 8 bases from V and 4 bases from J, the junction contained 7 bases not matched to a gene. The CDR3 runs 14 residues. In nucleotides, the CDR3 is TGTGCCACCCGGGGGGTCCCGTCCACCGGGGAGCTGTTTTTT. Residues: CATRGVPSTGELFF.

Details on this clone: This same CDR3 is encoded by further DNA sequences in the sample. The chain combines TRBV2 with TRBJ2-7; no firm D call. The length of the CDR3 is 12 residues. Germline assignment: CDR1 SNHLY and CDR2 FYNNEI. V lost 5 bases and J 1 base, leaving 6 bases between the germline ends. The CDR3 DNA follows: TGTGCCAGCAGTCCAAATTCCTACGAGCAGTACTTC. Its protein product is CASSPNSYEQYF.

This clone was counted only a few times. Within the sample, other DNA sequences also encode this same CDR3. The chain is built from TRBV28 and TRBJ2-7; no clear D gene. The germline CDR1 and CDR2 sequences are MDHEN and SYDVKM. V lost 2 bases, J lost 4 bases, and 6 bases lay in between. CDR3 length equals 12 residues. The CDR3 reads CASSLGRYEQYF. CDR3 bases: TGTGCCAGCAGTTTAGGCAGGTACGAGCAGTACTTC.

This CDR3 reads CASSTLTGVTQYF. DNA for the CDR3: TGTGCCAGCAGCACCCTGACAGGGGTCACGCAGTATTTT. The gene calls are TRBV7-3 and TRBJ2-3, with TRBD1 matching over 8 bases. This CDR3 region has 13 residues. Germline CDR1 SGHTA, CDR2 FQGTGA. The trim removed 5 bases at V and 9 bases at J, leaving 7 bases unmatched.

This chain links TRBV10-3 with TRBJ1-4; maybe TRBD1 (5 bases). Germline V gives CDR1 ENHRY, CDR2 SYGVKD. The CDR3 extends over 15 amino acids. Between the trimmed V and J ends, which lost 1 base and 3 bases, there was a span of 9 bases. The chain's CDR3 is CAISEFGASNEKLFF. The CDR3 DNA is TGTGCCATCAGTGAGTTCGGGGCTTCTAATGAAAAACTGTTTTTT.

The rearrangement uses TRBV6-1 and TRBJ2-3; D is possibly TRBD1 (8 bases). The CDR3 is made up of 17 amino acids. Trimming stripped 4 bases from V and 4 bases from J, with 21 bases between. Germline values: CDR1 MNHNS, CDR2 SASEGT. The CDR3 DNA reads TGTGCCAGCAGTGTATCCCAGGGGGCGGGAGACTCAGATACGCAGTATTTT. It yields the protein CASSVSQGAGDSDTQYF.